A single sample is the source of the 2 T cell receptor beta chains below, sequenced in a study of tissue T cells after allogeneic stem cell transplantation. Noted time point: mouse harvest day 14 after allogeneic transplant. The graft held 10^6 splenic CD5+ T cells and 10^7 T-cell-depleted bone marrow cells. The protocol was immunoSEQ multiplex PCR, while the TCRdb copy is restricted to in-frame clones and leaves out a portion. Among 4,300 or so clones listed, roughly 42% were seen once. Sequenced input: gut tissue. Receptors were obtained from a female BALB/c mouse given C57BL/6 T cells with graft-versus-host disease after an allogeneic hematopoietic cell transplant.

This clone was observed a handful of times. These gene names are mouse names. The read terminates 1 residue before the CDR3 end, so the remaining end is supplied by the germline J gene. The chain joins TRBV29 to TRBJ2-1; TRBD1 matches 9 bases. The CDR3 consists of 12 residues. In germline, CDR1 is MSHET, CDR2 SYDVDS. CDR3 sequence reads: CGTGGGYAEQFF. CDR3 DNA (partial): TGTGGCACAGGGGGCGGGTATGCTGAGCAGTTC.

To note about this clone: All gene names here are mouse names. The sequenced fragment ends 1 residue before the CDR3 boundary, so the rest is inferred from the germline J gene. The gene calls are TRBV31 and TRBJ1-1; 9 nucleotides agree with TRBD1. This CDR3 is built from 15 residues. CDR1 and CDR2 from the germline V gene are GKSSPN and SITVG. V lost 0 bases and J lost 4; bases outside the gene matches: 6. CDR3 sequence reads: CAWSLGGTGLTEVFF. The DNA read from the CDR3 is TGTGCCTGGAGTCTAGGCGGGACAGGGCTCACAGAAGTCTTC.